This T cell receptor (beta chain) was obtained from a study of molecular identifiers for immune sequencing clone quantification. TCRdb analysed the PCR reads with MiXCR anew, one entry per CDR3 protein. The sample contains 350,000 or so distinct CDR3 sequences, 20% to 25% of which appear only once. CDR1 is MNHEY, CDR2 SVGAGI, per germline. Trimming cost V 4 bases and J 6 bases, with 13 bases left between them. The CDR3 runs 13 residues. There are many counts of this clonotype. Libraries of naive CD8 T cells were made from around 20,000 to 1,000,000 sorted cells. They used 10%, 30% or 50% RNA. The sequenced sample consisted of naive CD8+ T cells from blood, with Jurkat cell RNA spiked in. Subset reported: FACS-sorted CD8+CD4-CCR7+CD45RA+ naive T cells. The origin of this receptor is a human donor in good health. Some libraries in this study had Jurkat cell RNA spiked in. This sequence joins TRBV6-5 and TRBJ2-7; weak D call: TRBD2 (5 bases). CDR3 nucleotides: TGTGCCAGCAGTTCCCTGGTGGGGAGCGAGCAGTACTTC. Amino acid sequence: CASSSLVGSEQYF.